What follows are 20 T cell receptor beta chains derived from one specimen sequenced in a study of response to subunit inactivated influenza vaccine. TCRdb analysed the RT-PCR reads with MiXCR anew, one entry per CDR3 protein. In the table there are fewer than 750,000 distinct CDR3 sequences, 14% of which are singletons. Sequenced here: PBMCs from blood, sampled about 12 days after vaccination. The receptors stem from a man in his fifties who received an inactivated influenza vaccine.

This clonotype has only a few counts. The gene calls are TRBV28 and TRBJ2-1; 8 bases match TRBD2. The CDR3 runs to 15 residues. Germline V lookup: CDR1 MDHEN, CDR2 SYDVKM. Losses at the gene ends were 2 bases for V and 9 bases for J; bases not matched to a gene: 9. CDR3 nucleotide sequence: TGTGCCAGCAGTTTACTTGCGGGAGGTAGTGGTGAGCAGTTCTTC. It codes for CASSLLAGGSGEQFF.

The CDR3 loop reads CAISESIGQPYEQYF. The CDR3 DNA is TGTGCCATCAGTGAGTCTATCGGCCAGCCCTACGAGCAGTACTTC. V usage is TRBV10-3 and J usage is TRBJ2-7; D is unresolved. Trimming shortened V by 0 bases and J by 2 bases, and 11 bases separated the two germline ends. CDR3 length equals 15 residues. Germline V gene sequence: CDR1 ENHRY, CDR2 SYGVKD.

This clonotype was detected ten times or more. J is TRBJ1-2 and V is TRBV20-1, with 7 bases lining up with TRBD1. The CDR3 spans 13 residues. V lost 5 bases to trimming and J lost 3 bases; unmatched junction nucleotides: 6. Germline values: CDR1 DFQATT, CDR2 SNEGSKA (reference sequence). CDR3 sequence: CSADSGTDYGYTF. The CDR3 DNA follows: TGCAGTGCTGACTCCGGGACAGACTATGGCTACACCTTC.

CDR3 coding DNA: TGTGCCAGTAGTATACTAGCGAACTCCTACAATGAGCAGTTCTTC. Its protein product is CASSILANSYNEQFF. The V and J genes are TRBV19 and TRBJ2-1, with D perhaps TRBD2 (6 bases). The V and J ends lost 2 bases and 0 bases respectively, with 8 bases between them. Per the germline V gene, CDR1 is LNHDA and CDR2 is SQIVND (reference sequence). The CDR3 length is 15 residues. Looking up the rest from reference TRBV19 and TRBJ2-1 gives the full variable domain: DGGITQSPKYLFRKEGQNVTLSCEQNLNHDAMYWYRQDPGQGLRLIYYSQIVNDFQKGDIAEGYSVSREKKESFPLTVTSAQKNPTAFYLCASSILANSYNEQFFGPGTRLTVL.

This clonotype appeared a few times. The chain joins TRBV7-9 to TRBJ2-4, with D perhaps given as TRBD1 or TRBD2 (6 bases each). V dropped 1 base and J dropped 2 bases, with 9 bases sitting between them. Germline V lookup: CDR1 SEHNR, CDR2 FQNEAQ (reference sequence). The CDR3 spans 15 residues. The CDR3 coding sequence is TGTGCCAGCAGCTTAGTAGGGGGGACCAAAAACATTCAGTACTTC. The encoded protein is CASSLVGGTKNIQYF.

The chain uses TRBV10-3 and TRBJ2-1; D possibly matches TRBD1 or TRBD2 (5 bases each). V shed 4 bases and J shed 4 bases, with 11 bases lying between them. Germline lookup yields CDR1 ENHRY and CDR2 SYGVKD. The CDR3 consists of 14 residues. CDR3 nucleotides: TGTGCCATCAGTGTTGGGGACCTTTACAATGAGCAGTTCTTC. Translated: CAISVGDLYNEQFF.

In its sample, this clonotype was seen a few times. This rearrangement joins TRBV6-2 or TRBV6-3 to TRBJ2-1, with 11 positions matching TRBD2. Germline-derived CDR1 and CDR2 are MNHEY and SVGEGT. J lost 4 bases, V lost 6 bases, and 8 bases had no gene match. The length of the CDR3 is 16 residues. The CDR3 protein is CASSPKTSGAYNEQFF. The CDR3 bases are TGTGCCAGCAGCCCTAAGACTAGCGGGGCTTACAATGAGCAGTTCTTC.

This clonotype occurred many times. The chain is built from TRBV4-3 and TRBJ2-2; 8 nucleotides align to TRBD1. Trimming removed 3 bases from V and 6 bases from J; junction bases left unmatched: 6. Germline V gene sequence: CDR1 LGHNA, CDR2 YSLEER. The CDR3 sequence is 15 residues long. The CDR3 region is CASSHGTGLAGELFF. The DNA of the CDR3 is TGCGCCAGCAGCCACGGGACAGGATTGGCCGGGGAGCTGTTTTTT.

This clonotype was counted between two and nine times. The chain links TRBV7-2 to TRBJ2-5; 10 bases fit TRBD2. The germline V gene encodes CDR1 SGHTA and CDR2 FQGNSA. The ends lost 4 bases at V and 5 bases at J; junction bases unmatched: 7. The CDR3 spans 15 residues. The CDR3 spells CASSSPLSGGETQYF. The CDR3 DNA reads TGTGCCAGCAGCTCCCCCCTTAGCGGGGGGGAGACCCAGTACTTC.

The chain recombines TRBV7-6 with TRBJ1-3; D ambiguous. This CDR3 comprises 14 residues. Germline-derived CDR1 and CDR2 are SGHVS and FNYEAQ. V was clipped by 2 bases and J by 4 bases, with 9 bases between them. DNA for the CDR3: TGTGCCAGCAGCTTAAAAGACTTCGGAAACACCATATATTTT. Translating gives CASSLKDFGNTIYF.

This clonotype was seen only a few times. The rearrangement links TRBV5-1 to TRBJ2-1; maybe TRBD2 (5 bases). This CDR3 contains 13 residues. Per germline, CDR1 SGHRS and CDR2 YFSETQ. Trimming removed 1 base at V and 6 bases at J, with 8 bases between. The CDR3 nucleotides are TGCGCCAGCAGCTTGCCGGGAAGCAATGAGCAGTTCTTC. Protein product: CASSLPGSNEQFF.

In its sample, this clonotype was seen a few times. This chain uses TRBV11-2 with TRBJ2-7; maybe TRBD2 (7 bases). The CDR3 length is 15 residues. Per the germline V gene, CDR1 is SGHAT and CDR2 is FQNNGV. V was pared by 1 base and J by 2 bases, with 12 bases between. This chain's CDR3 is CASSLGPGGPYEQYF. The CDR3 DNA follows: TGTGCCAGCAGCTTAGGGCCCGGGGGGCCCTACGAGCAGTACTTC.

This clonotype has a handful of counts. The rearrangement links TRBV10-3 to TRBJ2-1; D call uncertain. Germline V gives CDR1 ENHRY, CDR2 SYGVKD. This CDR3 has 15 residues. Trimming shortened V by 0 bases and J by 4 bases, and 10 bases separated the two germline ends. CDR3 bases: TGTGCCATCAGTGAGTCCTCCGAAGCTTACAATGAGCAGTTCTTC. Protein product: CAISESSEAYNEQFF.

This clonotype has ten or more counts. The gene calls are TRBV27 and TRBJ2-1; the match to TRBD2 covers 7 bases. The CDR3 has 16 residues. CDR1 is MNHEY, CDR2 SMNVEV, per germline (reference sequence). Trimming took 2 bases from V and 4 from J; bases not matched to a gene: 8. The CDR3 loop reads CASSLIAGIIYNEQFF. As DNA, the CDR3 is TGTGCCAGCAGTTTAATAGCGGGTATTATTTACAATGAGCAGTTCTTC.

The chain joins TRBV5-1 to TRBJ2-1; D call uncertain. In germline, CDR1 is SGHRS, CDR2 YFSETQ. V was cut by 3 bases and J by 7 bases, with 8 bases left in between. The length of the CDR3 is 12 residues. The CDR3 nucleotides are TGCGCCAGCAGCTCCACTTGGAATGAGCAGTTCTTC. This sequence encodes CASSSTWNEQFF. Full variable domain (outside the CDR3, taken from reference TRBV5-1 and TRBJ2-1): KAGVTQTPRYLIKTRGQQVTLSCSPISGHRSVSWYQQTPGQGLQFLFEYFSETQRNKGNFPGRFSGRQFSNSRSEMNVSTLELGDSALYLCASSSTWNEQFFGPGTRLTVL.

In its sample, this clonotype was seen many times. J is TRBJ1-2 and V is TRBV7-2; no firm D call. V lost 2 bases to trimming and J lost 8 bases, with 9 bases between them. The germline CDR1 and CDR2 sequences are SGHTA and FQGNSA. This CDR3 comprises 12 residues. The CDR3 region has the DNA TGTGCCAGCAGCTTAAGTCGGGCAGGCTACACCTTC. This translates into CASSLSRAGYTF.

The chain links TRBV7-3 to TRBJ2-5; 9 positions agree with TRBD1. V was pared by 5 bases and J by 5 bases, with 9 bases of the junction left unmatched. This CDR3 contains 15 residues. In germline, CDR1 is SGHTA, CDR2 FQGTGA. CDR3 sequence reads: CASSQAPGQGETQYF. CDR3 sequence (DNA): TGTGCCAGCAGCCAAGCCCCTGGACAGGGGGAGACCCAGTACTTC.

This clonotype was detected many times. V and J are TRBV29-1 and TRBJ1-4; D is undetermined. Germline loops: CDR1 SQVTM, CDR2 ANQGSEA. The CDR3 loop spans 16 amino acids. V was pared by 6 bases and J by 0 bases, with 17 bases between. The DNA of the CDR3 is TGCAGCGTGGGCGTCCAGCCCCCCTCAACTAATGAAAAACTGTTTTTT. It is translated as CSVGVQPPSTNEKLFF.

The chain links TRBV5-1 to TRBJ1-4; TRBD1 agrees at 8 bases. Germline CDR1 and CDR2: SGHRS and YFSETQ. This CDR3 is built from 15 residues. The ends lost 0 bases at V and 7 bases at J; junction bases unmatched: 5. In DNA, the CDR3 is TGCGCCAGCAGCTTGGGGACAGGGCCAAGTGAAAAACTGTTTTTT. Amino acids: CASSLGTGPSEKLFF.

This clonotype was recorded many times. An end of the junction does not agree with germline; a read error may underlie this. This chain uses TRBV5-1 with TRBJ2-5; 9 nucleotides agree with TRBD2. The CDR3 spans 14 residues. Germline CDR1 SGHRS, CDR2 YFSETQ. DNA for the CDR3: TGTGCCAGCAGTTTTGCGGGGGGGCAGGAGACCCAGTACTTC. As protein: CASSFAGGQETQYF.